This note documents a single TCR beta chain sequence. Germline loops: CDR1 LGHNA, CDR2 YNFKEQ. After removal of 1 base from V and 8 bases from J, the junction contained 6 bases not matched to a gene. The length of the CDR3 is 15 residues. This entry belongs to a study of T cell responses to AZD1222 COVID-19 vaccine. TCRdb's copy holds only in-frame clones and misses some; the assay was immunoSEQ multiplex PCR. The table has more than 150,000 clones, around 90% seen once. The specimen was peripheral blood, collected on day 0 of AZD1222 vaccination. The clonotype originates from an adult in good health. This chain connects TRBV4-2 to TRBJ1-4; 8 nucleotides line up with TRBD1. As DNA, the CDR3 is TGTGCCAGCAGCCAAGTCGGACAGGGTTCGGAAAAACTGTTTTTT. Its translation is CASSQVGQGSEKLFF.